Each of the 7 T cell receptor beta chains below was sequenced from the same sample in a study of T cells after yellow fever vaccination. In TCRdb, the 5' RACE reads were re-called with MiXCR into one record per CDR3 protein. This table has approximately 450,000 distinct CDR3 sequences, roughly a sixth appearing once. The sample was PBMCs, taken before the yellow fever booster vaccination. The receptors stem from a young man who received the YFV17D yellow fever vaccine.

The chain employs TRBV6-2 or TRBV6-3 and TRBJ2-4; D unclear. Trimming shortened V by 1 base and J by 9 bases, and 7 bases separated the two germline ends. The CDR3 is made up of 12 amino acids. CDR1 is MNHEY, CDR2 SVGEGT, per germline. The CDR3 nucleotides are TGTGCCAGCAGTTACTGGTCGGGCATTCAGTACTTC. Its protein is CASSYWSGIQYF.

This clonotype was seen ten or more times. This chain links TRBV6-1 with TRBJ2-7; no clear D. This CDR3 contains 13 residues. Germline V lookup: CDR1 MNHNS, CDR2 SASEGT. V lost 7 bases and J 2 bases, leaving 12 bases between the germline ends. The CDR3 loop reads CASNSPATYEQYV. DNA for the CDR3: TGTGCCAGCAACAGCCCGGCCACCTACGAGCAGTACGTC.

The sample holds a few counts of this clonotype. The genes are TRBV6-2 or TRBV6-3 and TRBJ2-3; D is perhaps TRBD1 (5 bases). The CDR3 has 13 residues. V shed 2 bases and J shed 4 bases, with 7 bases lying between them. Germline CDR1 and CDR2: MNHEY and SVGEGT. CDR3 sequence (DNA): TGTGCCAGCAGTTACGGGGCTTCAGATACGCAGTATTTT. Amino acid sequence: CASSYGASDTQYF.

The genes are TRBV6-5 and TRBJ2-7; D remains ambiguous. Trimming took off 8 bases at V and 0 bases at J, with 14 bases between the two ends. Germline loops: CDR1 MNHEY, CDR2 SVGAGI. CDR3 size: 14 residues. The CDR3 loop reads CASGQYGSSYEQYF. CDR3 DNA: TGTGCCAGCGGGCAGTACGGAAGCTCCTACGAGCAGTACTTC.

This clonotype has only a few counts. The CDR3 spells CASREPGLAGGVYF. For the CDR3, the DNA is TGTGCCAGCAGAGAACCGGGACTAGCGGGGGGCGTCTACTTC. The chain is built from TRBV6-4 and TRBJ2-4; 15 bases agree with TRBD2. Germline CDR1 and CDR2: MRHNA and SNTAGT. The ends lost 6 bases at V and 16 bases at J; junction bases unmatched: 10. CDR3 size: 14 residues.

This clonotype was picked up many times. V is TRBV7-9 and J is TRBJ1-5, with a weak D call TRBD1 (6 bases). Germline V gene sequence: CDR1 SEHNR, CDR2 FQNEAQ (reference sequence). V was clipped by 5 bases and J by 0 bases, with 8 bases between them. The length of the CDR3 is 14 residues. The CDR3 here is CASSLDSSNQPQHF. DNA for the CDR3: TGTGCCAGCAGCCTGGACAGTAGCAATCAGCCCCAGCATTTT.

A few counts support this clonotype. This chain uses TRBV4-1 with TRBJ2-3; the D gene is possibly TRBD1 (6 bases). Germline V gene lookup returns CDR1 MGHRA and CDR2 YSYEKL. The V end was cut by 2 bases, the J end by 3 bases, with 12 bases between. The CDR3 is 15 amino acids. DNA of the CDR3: TGCGCCAGCAGCCAACAGGGGATCGGGACAGATACGCAGTATTTT. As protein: CASSQQGIGTDTQYF.